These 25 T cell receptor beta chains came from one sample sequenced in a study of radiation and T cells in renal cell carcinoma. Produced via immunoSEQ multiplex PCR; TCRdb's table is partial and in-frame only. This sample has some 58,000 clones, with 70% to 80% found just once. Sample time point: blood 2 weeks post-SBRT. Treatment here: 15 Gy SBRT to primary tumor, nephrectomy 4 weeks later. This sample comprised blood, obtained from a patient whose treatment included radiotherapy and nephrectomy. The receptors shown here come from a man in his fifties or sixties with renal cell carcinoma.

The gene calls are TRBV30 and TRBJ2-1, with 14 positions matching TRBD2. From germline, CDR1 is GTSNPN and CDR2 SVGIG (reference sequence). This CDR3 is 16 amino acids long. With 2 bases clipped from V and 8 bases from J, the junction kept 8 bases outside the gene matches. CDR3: CAWSTTTSGRADEQFF. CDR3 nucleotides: TGTGCCTGGAGTACAACGACTAGCGGGAGGGCGGATGAGCAGTTCTTC.

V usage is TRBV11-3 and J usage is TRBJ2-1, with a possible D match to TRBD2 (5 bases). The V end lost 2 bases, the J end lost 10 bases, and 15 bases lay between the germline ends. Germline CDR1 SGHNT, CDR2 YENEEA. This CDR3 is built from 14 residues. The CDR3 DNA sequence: TGTGCCAGCAGCTTAAGTGGAGAGGGAAAGGAGCAGTTCTTC. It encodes CASSLSGEGKEQFF.

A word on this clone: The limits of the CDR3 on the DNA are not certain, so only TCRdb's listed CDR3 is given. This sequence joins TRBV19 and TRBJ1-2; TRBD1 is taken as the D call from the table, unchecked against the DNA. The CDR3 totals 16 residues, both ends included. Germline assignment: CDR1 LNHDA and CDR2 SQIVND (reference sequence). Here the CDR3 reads CASKRRAGTGDYGYTF.

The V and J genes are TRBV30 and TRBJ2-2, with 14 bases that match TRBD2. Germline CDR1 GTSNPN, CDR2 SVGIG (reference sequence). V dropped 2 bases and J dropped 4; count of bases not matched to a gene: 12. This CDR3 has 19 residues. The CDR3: CAWSRGPGLAGDGTGELFF. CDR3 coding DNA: TGTGCCTGGAGTAGGGGCCCGGGACTAGCGGGAGATGGCACCGGGGAGCTGTTTTTT.

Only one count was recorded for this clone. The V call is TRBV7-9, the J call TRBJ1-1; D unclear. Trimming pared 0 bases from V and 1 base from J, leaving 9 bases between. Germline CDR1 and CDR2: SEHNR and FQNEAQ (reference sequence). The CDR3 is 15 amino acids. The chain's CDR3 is CASSLAPGENTEAFF. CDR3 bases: TGTGCCAGCAGCTTAGCGCCCGGGGAGAACACTGAAGCTTTCTTT.

CDR3: CASSRNGGWTEAFF. CDR3 sequence (DNA): TGTGCCAGCAGCCGGAATGGGGGGTGGACTGAAGCTTTCTTT. This sequence joins TRBV7-6 and TRBJ1-1; D is perhaps TRBD1 (5 bases). The CDR3 spans 14 residues. Germline CDR1 SGHVS, CDR2 FNYEAQ. The V end lost 5 bases, the J end lost 5 bases, and 15 bases lay between the germline ends.

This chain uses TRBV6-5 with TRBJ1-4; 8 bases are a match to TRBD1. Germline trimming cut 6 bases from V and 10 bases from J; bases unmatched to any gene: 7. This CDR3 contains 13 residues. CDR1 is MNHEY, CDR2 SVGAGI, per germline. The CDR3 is CASSPGQVGKLFF. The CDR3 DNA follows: TGTGCCAGCAGCCCGGGACAGGTGGGAAAACTGTTTTTT.

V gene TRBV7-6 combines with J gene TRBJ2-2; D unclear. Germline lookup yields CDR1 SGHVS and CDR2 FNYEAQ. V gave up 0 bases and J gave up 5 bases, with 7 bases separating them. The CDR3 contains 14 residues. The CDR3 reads CASSLAQPTGELFF. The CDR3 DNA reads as TGTGCCAGCAGCTTAGCACAGCCGACCGGGGAGCTGTTTTTT.

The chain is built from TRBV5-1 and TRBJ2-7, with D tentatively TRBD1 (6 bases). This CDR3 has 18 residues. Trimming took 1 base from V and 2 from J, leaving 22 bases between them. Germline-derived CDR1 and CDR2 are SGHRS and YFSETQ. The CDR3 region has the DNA TGCGCCAGCAGCTTGCAGGGGAAGCGCACGGCCGGCCCCTACGAGCAGTACGTC. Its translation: CASSLQGKRTAGPYEQYV.

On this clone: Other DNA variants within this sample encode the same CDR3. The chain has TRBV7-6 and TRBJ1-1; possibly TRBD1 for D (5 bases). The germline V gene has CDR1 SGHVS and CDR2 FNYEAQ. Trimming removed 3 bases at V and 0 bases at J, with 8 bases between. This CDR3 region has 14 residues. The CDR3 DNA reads TGTGCCAGCAGCTTGCAGGGCATGAACACTGAAGCTTTCTTT. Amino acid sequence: CASSLQGMNTEAFF.

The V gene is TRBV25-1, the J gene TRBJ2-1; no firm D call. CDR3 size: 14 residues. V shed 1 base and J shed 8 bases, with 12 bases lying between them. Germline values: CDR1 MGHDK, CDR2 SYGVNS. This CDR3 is CASSEFSLTDEQFF. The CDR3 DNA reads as TGTGCCAGCAGTGAATTTTCCCTGACGGATGAGCAGTTCTTC.

The CDR3 DNA reads TGCGCCAGCAGCCTAGCGGGGTCGAAAGGGACCCTCCACTTT. This gives the protein CASSLAGSKGTLHF. The chain recombines TRBV4-1 with TRBJ1-6; D unresolved. The CDR3 is made up of 14 amino acids. Germline V gene data show CDR1 as MGHRA and CDR2 as YSYEKL. Trimming pared 4 bases from V and 14 bases from J, leaving 18 bases between.

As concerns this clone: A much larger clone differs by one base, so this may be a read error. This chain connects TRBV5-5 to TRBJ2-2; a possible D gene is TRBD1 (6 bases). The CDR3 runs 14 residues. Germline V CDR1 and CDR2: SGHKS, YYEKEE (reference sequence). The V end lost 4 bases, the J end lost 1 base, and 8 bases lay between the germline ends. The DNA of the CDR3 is TGTGCCAGCAGCCCGGGACAGAACACCGGGGAGCTGTTTTTT. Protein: CASSPGQNTGELFF. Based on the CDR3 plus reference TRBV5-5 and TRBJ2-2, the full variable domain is DAGVTQSPTHLIKTRGQQVTLRCSPISGHKSVSWYQQVLGQGPQFIFQYYEKEERGRGNFPDRFSARQFPNYSSELNVNALLLGDSALYLCASSPGQNTGELFFGEGSRLTVL.

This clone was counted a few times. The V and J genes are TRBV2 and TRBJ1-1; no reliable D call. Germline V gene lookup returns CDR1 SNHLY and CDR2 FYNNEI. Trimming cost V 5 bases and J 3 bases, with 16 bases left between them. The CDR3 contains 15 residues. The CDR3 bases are TGTGCCAGCAGTATCTTGACCGGGAAGGACACTGAAGCTTTCTTT. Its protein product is CASSILTGKDTEAFF.

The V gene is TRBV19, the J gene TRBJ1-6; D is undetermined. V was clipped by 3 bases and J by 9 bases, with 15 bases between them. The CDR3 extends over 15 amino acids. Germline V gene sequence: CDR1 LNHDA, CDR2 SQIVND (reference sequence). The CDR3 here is CASSINTAGASPLHF. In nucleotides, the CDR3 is TGTGCCAGTAGTATTAACACGGCGGGCGCTTCACCCCTCCACTTT.

CDR3 nucleotide sequence: TGCAGGGGTGGGACAGGGTTGGACACTGAAGCTTTCTTT. It codes for CRGGTGLDTEAFF. The V and J genes are TRBV29-1 and TRBJ1-1; 9 bases map to TRBD1. Germline loops: CDR1 SQVTM, CDR2 ANQGSEA. The length of the CDR3 is 13 residues.

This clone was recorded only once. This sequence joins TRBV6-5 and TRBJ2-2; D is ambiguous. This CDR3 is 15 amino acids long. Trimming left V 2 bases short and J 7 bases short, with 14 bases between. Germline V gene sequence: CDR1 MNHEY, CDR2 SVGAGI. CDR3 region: CASSYKPYRDGELFF. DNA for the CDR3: TGTGCCAGCAGTTACAAGCCTTATAGGGACGGGGAGCTGTTTTTT.

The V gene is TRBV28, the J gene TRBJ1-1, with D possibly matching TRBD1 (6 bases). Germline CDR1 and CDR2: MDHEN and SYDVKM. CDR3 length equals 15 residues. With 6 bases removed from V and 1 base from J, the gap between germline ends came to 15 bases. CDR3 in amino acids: CASSSRDTRNTEAFF. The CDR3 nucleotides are TGTGCCAGCAGCTCCCGGGACACTAGGAACACTGAAGCTTTCTTT.

This chain's CDR3 is CASSFNAGNTEAFF. CDR3 bases: TGCGCCAGCAGCTTTAACGCCGGGAACACTGAAGCTTTCTTT. V and J are TRBV5-1 and TRBJ1-1; D uncertain. The V gene lost 2 bases and the J gene lost 1 base, with 9 bases spanning the gap. There are 14 residues in the CDR3. Looked up from germline, CDR1 is SGHRS and CDR2 is YFSETQ.

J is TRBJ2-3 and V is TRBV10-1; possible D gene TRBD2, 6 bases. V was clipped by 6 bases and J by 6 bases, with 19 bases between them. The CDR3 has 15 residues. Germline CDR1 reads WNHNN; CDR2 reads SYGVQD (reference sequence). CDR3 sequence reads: CASSRGTLDVDTQYF. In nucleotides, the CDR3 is TGCGCCAGCAGCCGGGGGACTCTTGATGTGGATACGCAGTATTTT.

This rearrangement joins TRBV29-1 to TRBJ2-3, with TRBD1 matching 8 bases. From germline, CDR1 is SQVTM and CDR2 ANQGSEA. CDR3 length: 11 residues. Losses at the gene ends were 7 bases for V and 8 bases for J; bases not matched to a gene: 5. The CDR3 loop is CSADRGRTQYF. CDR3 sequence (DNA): TGCAGCGCAGACAGGGGTCGTACGCAGTATTTT.

In DNA, the CDR3 is TGTGCCAGCAGCGAGGGACTAGCGGGAGACTACGAGCAGTACGTC. As protein: CASSEGLAGDYEQYV. The chain joins TRBV11-3 to TRBJ2-7, with 14 bases matching TRBD2. The CDR3 runs to 15 residues. Germline-derived CDR1 and CDR2 are SGHNT and YENEEA. V gave up 5 bases and J gave up 3 bases; unmatched junction bases: 3.

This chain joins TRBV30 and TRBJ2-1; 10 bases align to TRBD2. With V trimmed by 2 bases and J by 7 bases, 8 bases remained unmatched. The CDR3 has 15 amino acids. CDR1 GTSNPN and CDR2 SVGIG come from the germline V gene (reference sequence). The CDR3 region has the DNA TGTGCCTGGAGTCTCGGGACTAGCGATGGGAATGAGCAGTTCTTC. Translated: CAWSLGTSDGNEQFF.

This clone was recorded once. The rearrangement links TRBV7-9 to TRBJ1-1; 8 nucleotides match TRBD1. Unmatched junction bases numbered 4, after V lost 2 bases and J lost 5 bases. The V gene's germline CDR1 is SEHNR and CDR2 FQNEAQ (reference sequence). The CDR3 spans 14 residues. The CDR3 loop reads CASSLSRGQTEAFF. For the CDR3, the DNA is TGTGCCAGCAGCTTATCCAGGGGGCAAACTGAAGCTTTCTTT.

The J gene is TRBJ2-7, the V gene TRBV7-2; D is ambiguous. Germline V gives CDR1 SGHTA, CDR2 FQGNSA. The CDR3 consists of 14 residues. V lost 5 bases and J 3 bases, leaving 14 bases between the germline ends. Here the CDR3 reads CASSRPDLLYEQYF. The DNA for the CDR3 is TGTGCCAGCAGCCGCCCCGATCTTCTCTACGAGCAGTACTTC.